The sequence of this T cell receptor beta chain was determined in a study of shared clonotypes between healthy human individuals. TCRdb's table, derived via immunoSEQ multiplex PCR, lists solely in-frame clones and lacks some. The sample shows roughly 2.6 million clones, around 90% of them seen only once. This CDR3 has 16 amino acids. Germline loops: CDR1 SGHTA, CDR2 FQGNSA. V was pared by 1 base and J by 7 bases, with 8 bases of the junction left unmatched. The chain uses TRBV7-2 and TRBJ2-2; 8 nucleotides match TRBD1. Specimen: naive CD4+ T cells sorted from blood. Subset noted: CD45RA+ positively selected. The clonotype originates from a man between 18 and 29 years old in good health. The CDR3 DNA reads TGTGCCAGCAGCTTAGTAAAACGGACAGGGATCGGGGAGCTGTTTTTT. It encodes CASSLVKRTGIGELFF.